The present T cell receptor beta chain was sequenced within a study of T cell responses to AZD1222 COVID-19 vaccine. The protocol was immunoSEQ multiplex PCR, while the TCRdb copy is restricted to in-frame clones and leaves out a portion. The sample includes approximately 150,000 clones, about 92% of them seen just once. Findings and caveats of the study: Unmutated variant regions reportedly attract nearly half of all spike-specific TCRs.

Deletions cut 6 bases from V and 6 bases from J, with 15 bases between. This CDR3 is 13 amino acids long. In germline, CDR1 is MNHEY, CDR2 SVGAGI. Comments on this clone: Its antigen is unidentified.

The sequence came from an adult who received the AZD1222 COVID-19 vaccine. Sample: peripheral blood, taken 28 days after the second AZD1222 dose. The J gene is TRBJ2-7, the V gene TRBV6-5; TRBD1 or TRBD2 may be the D gene (5 bases each). The CDR3 bases are TGTGCCAGCAGGGGACCTACATCGGGCGAGCAGTACTTC. Amino acid sequence: CASRGPTSGEQYF.